The clone carrying this T cell receptor beta chain was detected only once. Antigen unknown. The sample comes from a study of Ad26.COV2.S vaccination and SARS-CoV-2 variants. Looking at the study overall: Ad26.COV2.S shots went into the muscle once or twice, 56 days apart. Broader study findings: Spike-specific TCR breadth was greater after Ad26.COV2.S than placebo.

Germline V gene data show CDR1 as SNHLY and CDR2 as FYNNEI. The V gene lost 10 bases and the J gene lost 1 base, with 16 bases spanning the gap. The CDR3 has 14 amino acids. Using immunoSEQ multiplex PCR, the repertoire was profiled, and TCRdb retains in-frame clones only, with some absent. Of 510,000 or so clones in the sample, approximately 90% are singletons; the top ten hold 10% to 15%. The treatment is: approximately 18 received Ad26.COV2.S at low or high dose, single or two shots; 5 received placebo; per-sample allocation not given. Samples were taken on day 63 after the first vaccine or placebo injection.

V is TRBV2 and J is TRBJ1-1; possible D gene TRBD1, 5 bases. Sequences were derived from peripheral blood, sampled in a trial of Ad26.COV2.S vaccine versus placebo. This sequence was found in a person between 18 and 65 years old who received the Ad26.COV2.S COVID-19 vaccine or a placebo. CDR3 loop: CATRRDLGNTEAFF. CDR3 bases: TGTGCCACGCGTCGGGACCTGGGGAACACTGAAGCTTTCTTT.